This TCR beta chain was retrieved from a study of T cells in narcolepsy. About the research overall: Patients with NT1 or NT2 and healthy control donors were enrolled. The study's findings and limits: Healthy controls reportedly lacked the autoreactive clonotypes serially found in patients' blood. HCRT-specific and TRIB2-specific autoreactive clonotypes appeared among same-patient CSF and blood CD4+ clonotypes.

CDR1 and CDR2 (germline): SGHAT, FQNNGV. The ends were cut back, 5 bases at V and 3 bases at J, with 11 bases in the middle. The CDR3 is 13 residues long. Remarks on this clone: The antigen is not known.

This table comes from immunoSEQ multiplex PCR, and its TCRdb copy is limited to in-frame clones, with some not included. Of roughly 22,000 clones listed, just over 60% are singletons. The sequence derives from a human donor in good health. Sequences were obtained from memory (CD45RA-) CD4+ T cells from blood. This chain links TRBV11-2 with TRBJ2-7; D may be TRBD1 or TRBD2 (6 bases each). The CDR3 nucleotides read TGTGCCAGCAGCCTAGGGGGGATCTACGAGCAGTACTTC. Amino acid sequence: CASSLGGIYEQYF.